A selection of T cell receptor beta chains follows, all from one sample in a study of blood T cell repertoires in COVID-19. Measured with immunoSEQ multiplex PCR; TCRdb has only the in-frame clones, and not every one. This sample has around 150,000 clones, with more than 80% found just once. The specimen was peripheral blood. The receptors come from a woman aged 55-70 years with COVID-19, enrolled during active disease. The CDR3 runs from the conserved cysteine through the conserved F or W. Where a row states a size, it is once, few, many or the class of an expanded clone; other rows omit it.

cdr3_aa	cdr3_length	clone_size	v_call	j_call
CSVDGRASAGEQFF	14	NA	TRBV29-1	TRBJ2-1
CASSPSGQGNQPQHF	15	NA	TRBV19	TRBJ1-5
CASSDDRGPLSGNTIYF	17	NA	TRBV18	TRBJ1-3
CASSYDSYYGYTF	13	NA	TRBV6-6	TRBJ1-2
CASSILSGETQYF	13	NA	TRBV19	TRBJ2-5
CASSYIGQGNYGYTF	15	NA	TRBV6-2/TRBV6-3	TRBJ1-2
CASSPETSPRRTIYF	15	once	TRBV6-6	TRBJ1-3
CASSDLVAGGREQFF	15	NA	TRBV6-1	TRBJ2-1
CASSQDNRGQNSPLHF	16	NA	TRBV4-2	TRBJ1-6
CASSEQGSFNQPQHF	15	once	TRBV6-1	TRBJ1-5
CASSPLRGQGNEQYF	15	NA	TRBV6-2/TRBV6-3	TRBJ2-7
CASSIRVNQPQHF	13	once	TRBV19	TRBJ1-5
CASSSQGPENTEAFF	15	once	TRBV5-1	TRBJ1-1
CASSLQGSYGYTF	13	NA	TRBV27	TRBJ1-2
CASSLRTGLGYNYGYTF	17	NA	TRBV5-5	TRBJ1-2
CASSYDSVNEKLFF	14	NA	TRBV6-5	TRBJ1-4
CASSLVEGYGYTF	13	NA	TRBV19	TRBJ1-2
CASSPGTAYNSPLHF	15	NA	TRBV7-9	TRBJ1-6
CASSGGQSEKLFF	13	NA	TRBV25-1	TRBJ1-4
CASSRLNTEAFF	12	NA	TRBV11-3	TRBJ1-1
CASSFSQSYEQYF	13	few	TRBV7-9	TRBJ2-7
CASSQGTGGAGYEQYF	16	NA	TRBV4-3	TRBJ2-7
CATSRQGNQPQHF	13	NA	TRBV15	TRBJ1-5
CAINQGASEEYTF	13	NA	TRBV10-3	TRBJ1-2